The entry below gives a single T cell receptor beta chain sequence along with its context. This CDR3 is 17 amino acids long. Trimming took 0 bases from V and 3 from J, leaving 17 bases between them. Germline V gene sequence: CDR1 SGHKS, CDR2 YYEKEE (reference sequence). This record comes from a study of blood T cell repertoires in COVID-19. The data were produced by immunoSEQ multiplex PCR, yet TCRdb's version contains in-frame clones alone and is incomplete. The repertoire holds hundreds of thousands of clones, with approximately 89% as singletons. The sequenced sample consisted of peripheral blood. The receptor was isolated from a man younger than 35 with COVID-19, enrolled during active disease. This rearrangement joins TRBV5-5 to TRBJ2-3, with D perhaps matching TRBD2 (5 bases). The CDR3, as DNA: TGTGCCAGCAGCTTGGTGTTGGCTAGGAGGATGACAGATACGCAGTATTTT. Its translation: CASSLVLARRMTDTQYF.